The following is a T cell receptor (beta chain) sequence with its context. No cognate antigen has been identified for it. No much larger clone is present one base from it, and per-base qualities are unavailable. The same CDR3 can be traced to other DNA sequences in this sample. In the paper's terms, the time point label means: 20 to 30 weeks on oral tofacitinib. The sample's treatment or condition label is to be understood as: oral pan-JAK inhibitor, 5-10 mg twice daily. Lesional scalp punch biopsies and peripheral blood were collected from alopecia areata patients. After PBMCs were isolated by density centrifugation and stained for CD3, CD4 and CD8, a FACSAria was used to sort CD4+ and CD8+ T cells. This record belongs to a study of CD8+ T cells in alopecia areata (dated by TCRdb to 2016 to 2018). Notes on the research overall: Treated patients were enrolled in an open-label pilot trial of oral tofacitinib at 5 to 10 mg twice daily for moderate-to-severe alopecia areata. Patients received tofacitinib for 6 to 18 months and were then followed off drug for 6 months to check for delayed response and recurrence. For the treated patients, the SALT score, which quantifies what percentage of scalp surface area is affected, served as the measure of disease severity. The study used high-throughput TCRbeta sequencing to examine T cell clonal expansion in alopecia areata, in both the C3H/HeJ mouse model and human patients. Scalp tissue and sorted CD4+ and CD8+ peripheral blood T cells from patchy and totalis/universalis alopecia areata patients and from healthy controls were covered by human TCRbeta sequencing. Tofacitinib-treated patients had biopsies at baseline and at 4 and 24 weeks of treatment, with a later scalp biopsy in several patients. Scalp clonality was compared across normal scalp (n=4), patchy alopecia areata scalp (n=8), and alopecia totalis/universalis scalp (n=8). RNA came from the PAXgene miRNA kit for fixed scalp, the miRNeasy kit for PBMCs, and the RNeasy kit for mouse skin. TCRbeta CDR3 regions were amplified by immunoSEQ multiplex PCR using 35 Vbeta forward and 13 Jbeta reverse primers. Study-wide findings and limitations: Tofacitinib significantly decreased scalp clonality and the number of expanded CD8+ clones among the top 100 scalp clones. Shared TCR sequences between patients were less evident than in mice, which may be partly attributable to HLA diversity in the patient population. Because the treated cohort was small and included a single nonresponder, larger studies are needed to assess links between baseline CD8+ expansion and response. Compared with normal scalp, lesional scalp, particularly in alopecia totalis/universalis, had higher clonality and more expanded CD8+ clones, which suggests antigenic drive. During tofacitinib treatment, many expanded lesional clones remained in scalp and blood, and this persistence may partly explain relapse after treatment is stopped. Unlike mouse skin, which is dominated by gammadelta T cells, normal human skin has resident alphabeta T cells that are also sequenced, and this complicates analysis of the scalp TCR repertoire.

The method was the immunoSEQ multiplex PCR assay. RNA was extracted from all samples and reverse transcribed into cDNA as template for TCR sequencing. First-strand cDNA was synthesized using SuperScript III with a 2:1 mix of oligo-dT and random hexamers. A synthetic immune receptor repertoire was used to gauge amplification bias, and whatever bias remained was removed computationally. As for how the authors treated the data: After raw reads were preprocessed to remove errors, the CDR3 was defined following IMGT conventions as running from the conserved cysteine to phenylalanine. Clonality was calculated as 1 minus Shannon entropy normalized by log2 of the number of productive unique TCRs. Scalp TCRbeta sequences were cross-referenced with sorted blood CD4 and CD8 repertoires so that the CD4 or CD8 identity of scalp clones could be inferred. In its TCRdb copy, this immuneACCESS table keeps in-frame sequences only and misses some clones. Where compared with another copy, unresolved V genes explain less than half of these, and the others have no known cause. D and trimming come from the DNA, and the V and J calls and clone size come from that table. Here the sample has 150,000 to 200,000 clones; around 60% occur a single time. The ten biggest clones cover over 10% of the sample.

The sequences come from CD8+ T cells sorted from blood, collected at week 24, from a patient treated with tofacitinib. This TCR derives from a human donor with alopecia areata.

The bases are TGTGCCAGCAGCTTCGGACGCTCCTACGAGCAGTACTTC. Translation gives CASSFGRSYEQYF. The chain was built from TRBV5-6 and TRBJ2-7; the D gene cannot be named for sure. From cysteine to phenylalanine, the CDR3 is 13 amino acids long. Of the read, only the CDR3 DNA is kept; its 39 bases are in frame from base 1. The germline V gene encodes CDR1 SGHDT and CDR2 YYEEEE. V is pared back by 2 bases and J by 0 bases, with 6 bases lying between the germline termini.